These T cell receptor beta chains were read from a single sample in a study of T cells after yellow fever vaccination. MiXCR, applied by TCRdb to the 5' RACE reads, yields one record per CDR3 protein. Of about 85,000 distinct CDR3 sequences in the sample, about 14% were seen once. The specimen was CD8+ T cells not binding an NS4B(214-222) dextramer, sorted from PBMCs, collected roughly 20 days after the first yellow fever vaccination. These receptors were collected from a man younger than 30 who received the YFV17D yellow fever vaccine. Both conserved end residues are part of each CDR3. The D gene is left open where the match is weak. The size entry is marked missing in some rows and otherwise reads once, few, many or a size class.

d_call	v_call	cdr3_length	j_call	clone_size	cdr3_nt	cdr3_aa
.	TRBV11-1	14	TRBJ2-4	.	TGTGCCAGCAGCTTCACGGACAGTTCCAACATTCAGTACTTC	CASSFTDSSNIQYF
TRBD2	TRBV29-1	14	TRBJ2-7	few	TGCAGCGTTGAAGAGGGGTCGGGGGGCTACGAGCAGTACTTC	CSVEEGSGGYEQYF
.	TRBV30	13	TRBJ1-5	few	TGTGCCTGGAGTGTACATGGCAATCAGCCCCAGCATTTT	CAWSVHGNQPQHF
TRBD1	TRBV12-3/TRBV12-4	15	TRBJ1-1	few	TGTGCCAGCAGTTCGATCGGGACAGGGAACACTGAAGCTTTCTTT	CASSSIGTGNTEAFF
.	TRBV29-1	13	TRBJ1-2	many	TGCAGCGTTCGACAGCAGAGGTCCTATGGCTACACCTTC	CSVRQQRSYGYTF
.	TRBV20-1	13	TRBJ2-3	few	TGCAGTGCCGGGTGGGGGAGCACAGATACGCAGTATTTT	CSAGWGSTDTQYF
.	TRBV7-2	15	TRBJ1-5	.	TGTGCCAGCAGCTTAGCCGGGTTTGGTGCTCAGCCCCAGCATTTT	CASSLAGFGAQPQHF
.	TRBV6-4	14	TRBJ2-3	many	TGTGCCAGCAGTGACGGGGGGGCCTCAGATACGCAGTATTTT	CASSDGGASDTQYF
TRBD2	TRBV3-1	15	TRBJ2-1	.	TGTGCCAGCAGTGCCAGGGCGGGGGGGAAATATGAGCAGTTCTTC	CASSARAGGKYEQFF
.	TRBV27	16	TRBJ2-5	.	TGTGCCAGCAGTCCCCAGACAGTGACATCCCAAGAGACCCAGTACTTC	CASSPQTVTSQETQYF
.	TRBV6-4	16	TRBJ2-2	few	TGTGCCAGCAGTGAACAGGGGAGGTTCGACACCGGGGAGCTGTTTTTT	CASSEQGRFDTGELFF
.	TRBV24-1	15	TRBJ2-3	.	TGTGCCACCAGCCAAACAGGGCTCAGCACAGATACGCAGTATTTT	CATSQTGLSTDTQYF
TRBD1	TRBV6-5	15	TRBJ2-1	.	TGTGCCAGCAGTTCCGGACAGGGGGCCTACAATGAGCAGTTCTTC	CASSSGQGAYNEQFF
TRBD1	TRBV4-3	17	TRBJ2-1	few	TGCGCCAGCAGCCTAGACCTAGGGACAGCCACCTACAATGAGCAGTTCTTC	CASSLDLGTATYNEQFF
.	TRBV4-1	14	TRBJ1-5	.	TGCGCCAGCAGCCAGGGACACAGCAATCAGCCCCAGCATTTT	CASSQGHSNQPQHF
.	TRBV7-2	15	TRBJ1-1	.	TGTGCCAGCAGCTTTTTAATAGCCTCTGCCACTGAAGCTTTCTTT	CASSFLIASATEAFF
TRBD1	TRBV27	15	TRBJ2-1	few	TGTGCCAGCAGACCTAGGACAGGGGACTACAATGAGCAGTTCTTC	CASRPRTGDYNEQFF
.	TRBV12-3/TRBV12-4	16	TRBJ1-5	.	TGTGCCAGCAGCCCCCTTAAGAAGAATAGCAATCAGCCCCAGCATTTT	CASSPLKKNSNQPQHF
.	TRBV5-6	13	TRBJ1-2	.	TGTGCCAGCAGCTTGGCTAAAGGCTATGGCTACACCTTC	CASSLAKGYGYTF
TRBD2	TRBV7-8	15	TRBJ2-1	few	TGTGCCAGCAGCGCGTTTGCGGGGGGTTACAATGAGCAGTTCTTC	CASSAFAGGYNEQFF
.	TRBV27	15	TRBJ2-3	.	TGTGCCAGCAGTCTACCATCCGGTCGGTCAGATACGCAGTATTTT	CASSLPSGRSDTQYF
TRBD2	TRBV13	15	TRBJ2-1	.	TGTGCCAGCAGCCGGCGGGGGGTCTCCTACAATGAGCAGTTCTTC	CASSRRGVSYNEQFF
.	TRBV7-3	13	TRBJ2-1	few	TGTGCCAGCAGCTTAGACTCTAGGAATGAGCAGTTCTTC	CASSLDSRNEQFF
TRBD2	TRBV5-1	15	TRBJ2-5	few	TGCGCCAGCAGCTTGGGCGGGGGTTCAGGAGAGACCCAGTACTTC	CASSLGGGSGETQYF
.	TRBV7-9	16	TRBJ1-6	.	TGTGCCAGCAGCTCCGCCAGGAGCTCCTATAATTCACCCCTCCACTTT	CASSSARSSYNSPLHF
.	TRBV7-6	15	TRBJ2-5	.	TGTGCCAGCAGCTTAAGCCCCGGGGTCACAGAGACCCAGTACTTC	CASSLSPGVTETQYF
.	TRBV5-4	14	TRBJ2-1	.	TGTGCCAGCAGCTTTGGGCCGGGGATAAATGAGCAGTTCTTC	CASSFGPGINEQFF
.	TRBV12-3/TRBV12-4	14	TRBJ1-5	.	TGTGCCAGCAGCCTGACAGCGCCTGATCAGCCCCAGCATTTT	CASSLTAPDQPQHF
.	TRBV4-1	16	TRBJ2-3	once	TGCGCCAGCAGCCCGTCGGCGGGGCCTGGCACAGATACGCAGTATTTT	CASSPSAGPGTDTQYF
.	TRBV28	15	TRBJ2-1	few	TGTGCCAGCAGATACCCCAACCCCCCCTACAATGAGCAGTTCTTC	CASRYPNPPYNEQFF
.	TRBV4-3	17	TRBJ1-4	many	TGCGCCAGCAGCCAAGAGACCCGTGGACAGTCAAATGAAAAACTGTTTTTT	CASSQETRGQSNEKLFF
.	TRBV27	14	TRBJ2-3	.	TGTGCCAGCAGTTTTATGCCAGTCGCAGATACGCAGTATTTT	CASSFMPVADTQYF
TRBD1	TRBV7-9	14	TRBJ1-5	.	TGTGCCAGCAGCTCCGACAGGGTGAATCAGCCCCAGCATTTT	CASSSDRVNQPQHF
.	TRBV11-1	16	TRBJ1-2	.	TGTGCCAGCAGCTTGCAACGCCCCCGGACAGACTATGGCTACACCTTC	CASSLQRPRTDYGYTF
.	TRBV7-9	12	TRBJ2-3	few	TGTGCCAGCACCTATTCTGCAGATACGCAGTATTTT	CASTYSADTQYF
.	TRBV27	15	TRBJ1-5	medium-sized	TGTGCCAGCAGCCCAACAGGGTTTAGCAATCAGCCCCAGCATTTT	CASSPTGFSNQPQHF
.	TRBV6-6	9	TRBJ1-6	.	TGTGCCAGCGCATCACCCCTCCACTTT	CASASPLHF
.	TRBV7-9	15	TRBJ1-4	.	TGTGCCAGCAGCTTAGTAAGACTCTCGAGTGAAAAACTGTTTTTT	CASSLVRLSSEKLFF
.	TRBV5-4	14	TRBJ2-7	few	TGTGCCAGCAGGTACAGGGCCGATTCCTACGAGCAGTACTTC	CASRYRADSYEQYF
.	TRBV7-8	15	TRBJ1-5	.	TGTGCCAGCGTCCCCAGGGCAGGGCCCAATCAGCCCCAGCATTTT	CASVPRAGPNQPQHF
TRBD1	TRBV4-1	15	TRBJ1-5	few	TGCGCCAGCAGCCGGGACAGCGTCGGCAATCAGCCCCAGCATTTT	CASSRDSVGNQPQHF
.	TRBV29-1	11	TRBJ2-1	many	TGCAGCGTTGAACTGTCTAATGAGCAGTTCTTC	CSVELSNEQFF
.	TRBV5-1	14	TRBJ2-7	.	TGCGCCAGCAGCTTGGGGGGGGCCAACTACGAGCAGTACTTC	CASSLGGANYEQYF
TRBD1	TRBV6-2/TRBV6-3	14	TRBJ2-7	few	TGTGCCAGCAAAGGGGACAGGGCCCCCTACGAGCAGTACTTC	CASKGDRAPYEQYF
.	TRBV12-3/TRBV12-4	14	TRBJ1-5	many	TGTGCCAGCAGTGGGACACGCTACAATCAGCCCCAGCATTTT	CASSGTRYNQPQHF
.	TRBV10-3	12	TRBJ1-6	.	TGTGCCATCCAGAAAACAGGGTCACCCCTCCACTTT	CAIQKTGSPLHF
TRBD2	TRBV7-2	17	TRBJ2-2	few	TGTGCCAGCAGTCTCGGCCTTAGCGGGGGGTACACCGGGGAGCTGTTTTTT	CASSLGLSGGYTGELFF
TRBD1	TRBV2	18	TRBJ2-7	.	TGTACCTGCAGTTGGGGGGTACCGGGACAGGGGGCTTCCTACGAGCAGTACTTC	CTCSWGVPGQGASYEQYF